This is a list of T cell receptor beta chains from one sample in a study of T cell repertoires and HLA-DP antigens. For these TCRs, the target antigens are not known. Profiling relied on immunoSEQ multiplex PCR, and the TCRdb table lists in-frame clones only, not all of them. Among about 73,000 clones listed, around 80% were seen once. The sequencing input was CD4+ T cells from PBMCs. These receptor sequences come from a man aged 60 to 75 in good health and CMV-seronegative. The CDR3 runs from the conserved cysteine through the conserved F or W. Each record gives: V gene, J gene, CDR3 protein.

>TRBV19|TRBJ1-1
CASSLFGTGGPGDF
>TRBV27|TRBJ2-2
CASSLGNTGELFF
>TRBV30|TRBJ1-1
CAWSRDYNTEAFF
>TRBV2|TRBJ2-5
CASRGGGTQYF
>TRBV4-3|TRBJ2-1
CASSRLAASYNEQFF
>TRBV6-5|TRBJ1-2
CASSYTRASNYGYTF
>TRBV9|TRBJ1-2
CASTRGGADDYGYTF
>TRBV11-2|TRBJ2-1
CASSRTTGGNEQFF
>TRBV9|TRBJ2-3
CASSVALGSSGITDTQYF
>TRBV5-4|TRBJ2-3
CASSPRPGEGTDTQYF
>TRBV27|TRBJ2-5
CASSSGLRGETQYF
>TRBV4-1|TRBJ2-5
CASSQAERAETQYF
>TRBV27|TRBJ2-2
CASSFGFANTGELFF
>TRBV15|TRBJ1-5
CATSRPPGQGSQPQHF
>TRBV5-1|TRBJ1-3
CASSPVGQGGHTIYF
>TRBV6-5|TRBJ1-2
CASSEMDRNYGYTF
>TRBV5-6|TRBJ2-7
CASSLALTYEQYF
>TRBV27|TRBJ2-1
CASSLSGTSGAYEQFF
>TRBV9|TRBJ2-7
CASSVEASGDEQYF
>TRBV27|TRBJ2-3
CASSFRTDTDTQYF
>TRBV20-1|TRBJ1-1
CSASTEAFF
>TRBV19|TRBJ1-2
CASSTRDTYGYTF
>TRBV11-2|TRBJ2-3
CASSPRTFNTQYF
>TRBV6-1|TRBJ1-1
CASRRNTEAFF
>TRBV7-9|TRBJ2-3
CASSRKTVLGTDTQYF
>TRBV15|TRBJ2-5
CATSRSQGARETQYF
>TRBV7-2|TRBJ2-1
CASSLNSGRAVGEQFF
>TRBV7-3|TRBJ1-2
CASSSRGGERRNYGYTF
>TRBV6-6|TRBJ2-3
CASRESMRRGDTQYF
>TRBV30|TRBJ1-2
CAWTANYGYTF
>TRBV19|TRBJ1-5
CASRGQGGHQPQHF
>TRBV15|TRBJ2-5
CATSRDRAGGPETQYF
>TRBV30|TRBJ2-1
CARSGRAYNEQFF
>TRBV11-1|TRBJ1-1
CASSLLAGSEAFF
>TRBV18|TRBJ1-4
CASSAGASNEKLFF
>TRBV29-1|TRBJ2-7
CSARGGTYEQYF
>TRBV6-1|TRBJ1-2
CASSEVIARVGTF
>TRBV7-2|TRBJ2-3
CASSLGAFPDTQYF
>TRBV5-5|TRBJ1-3
CASSLEKGGNTIYF
>TRBV19|TRBJ2-1
CASSPIPGTSAYNEQFF
>TRBV20-1|TRBJ1-1
CSARKTGGAFF
>TRBV14|TRBJ2-2
CASSQTGVGELFF
>TRBV5-1|TRBJ2-3
CASSSGQGVADTQYF
>TRBV4-3|TRBJ1-1
CASSQTGDTEAFF
>TRBV9|TRBJ2-1
CASSVNNEQFF
>TRBV30|TRBJ1-1
CAWSVKGATAEAFF
>TRBV4-1|TRBJ2-3
CASSVPGRDDTQYF
>TRBV5-8|TRBJ2-7
CASSLSGVQSTYEQYF
>TRBV19|TRBJ1-4
CASSIVTDDEKLFF
>TRBV18|TRBJ2-1
CASSRLSGGFDNEQFF
>TRBV18|TRBJ2-1
CASSPTSGRPHNEQFF
>TRBV28|TRBJ1-3
CASSFASGNTIYF
>TRBV19|TRBJ2-1
CASSISGGPHNEQFF
>TRBV19|TRBJ1-1
CASSIRDRAPEAFF
>TRBV7-9|TRBJ1-4
CASSPRGVEKLFF